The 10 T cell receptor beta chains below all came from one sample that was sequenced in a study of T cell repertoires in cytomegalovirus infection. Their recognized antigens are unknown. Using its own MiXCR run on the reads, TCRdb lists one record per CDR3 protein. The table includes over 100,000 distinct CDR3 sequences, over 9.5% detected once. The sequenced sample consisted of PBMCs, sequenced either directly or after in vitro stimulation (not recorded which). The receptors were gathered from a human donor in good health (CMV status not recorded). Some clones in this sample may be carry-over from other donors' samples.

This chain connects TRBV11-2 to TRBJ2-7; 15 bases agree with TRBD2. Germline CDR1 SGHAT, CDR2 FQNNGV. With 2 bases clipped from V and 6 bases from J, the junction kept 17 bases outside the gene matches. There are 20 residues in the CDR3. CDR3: CASSLRAGQRPGLAGGEQYV. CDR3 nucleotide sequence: TGTGCCAGCAGCTTAAGGGCCGGACAGAGACCGGGACTAGCGGGAGGCGAGCAGTACGTC.

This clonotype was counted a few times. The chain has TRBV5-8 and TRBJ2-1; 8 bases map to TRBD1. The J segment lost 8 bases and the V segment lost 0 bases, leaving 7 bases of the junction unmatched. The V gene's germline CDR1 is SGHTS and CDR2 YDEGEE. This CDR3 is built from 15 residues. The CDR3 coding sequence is TGTGCCAGCAGCTTGGGGCAGGGGGCGCGGGATGAGCAGTTCTTC. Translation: CASSLGQGARDEQFF. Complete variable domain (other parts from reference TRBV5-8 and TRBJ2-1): EAGVTQSPTHLIKTRGQQATLRCSPISGHTSVYWYQQALGLGLQFLLWYDEGEERNRGNFPPRFSGRQFPNYSSELNVNALELEDSALYLCASSLGQGARDEQFFGPGTRLTVL.

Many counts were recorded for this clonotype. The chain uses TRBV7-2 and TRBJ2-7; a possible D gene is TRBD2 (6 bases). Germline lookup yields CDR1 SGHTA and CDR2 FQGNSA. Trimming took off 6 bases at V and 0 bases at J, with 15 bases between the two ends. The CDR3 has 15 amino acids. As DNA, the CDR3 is TGTGCCAGCAGTCTAGACCCAGCGGGCTCCTACGAGCAGTACTTC. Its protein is CASSLDPAGSYEQYF.

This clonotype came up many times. The CDR3 region is CASSLRGGPTDTQYF. The CDR3 DNA follows: TGTGCCAGCAGTTTACGGGGAGGGCCCACAGATACGCAGTATTTT. The V call is TRBV12-3 or TRBV12-4, the J call TRBJ2-3, with TRBD2 identical over 7 bases. This CDR3 comprises 15 residues. J gave up 2 bases and V 2 bases, and 4 bases lay outside the gene matches.

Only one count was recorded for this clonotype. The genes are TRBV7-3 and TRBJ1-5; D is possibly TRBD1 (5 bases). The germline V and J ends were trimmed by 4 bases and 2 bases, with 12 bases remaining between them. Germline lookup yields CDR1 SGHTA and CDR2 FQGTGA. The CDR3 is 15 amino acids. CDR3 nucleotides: TGTGCCAGCAGCTATAATGGGGGGGGCAATCAGCCCCAGCATTTT. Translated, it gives CASSYNGGGNQPQHF.

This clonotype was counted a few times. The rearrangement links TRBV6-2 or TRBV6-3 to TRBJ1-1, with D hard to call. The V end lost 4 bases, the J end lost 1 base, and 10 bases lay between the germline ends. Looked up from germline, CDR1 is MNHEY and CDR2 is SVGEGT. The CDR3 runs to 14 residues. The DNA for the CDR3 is TGTGCCAGCAGTTCCCCAGAACCGAACACTGAAGCTTTCTTT. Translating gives CASSSPEPNTEAFF.

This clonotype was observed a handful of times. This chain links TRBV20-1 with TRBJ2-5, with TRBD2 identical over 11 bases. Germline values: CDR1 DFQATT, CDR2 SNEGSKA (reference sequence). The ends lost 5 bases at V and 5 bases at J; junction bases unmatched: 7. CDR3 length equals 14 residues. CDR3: CSAVTSGSAETQYF. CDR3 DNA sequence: TGCAGTGCTGTTACTAGCGGGAGTGCGGAGACCCAGTACTTC.

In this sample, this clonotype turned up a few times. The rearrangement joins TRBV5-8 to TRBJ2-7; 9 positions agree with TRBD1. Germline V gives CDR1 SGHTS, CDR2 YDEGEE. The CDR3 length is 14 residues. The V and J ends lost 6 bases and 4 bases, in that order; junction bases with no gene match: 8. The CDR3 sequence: CASTNTGGFYEQYV. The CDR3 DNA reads TGTGCCAGCACCAACACAGGGGGCTTTTACGAGCAGTACGTC.

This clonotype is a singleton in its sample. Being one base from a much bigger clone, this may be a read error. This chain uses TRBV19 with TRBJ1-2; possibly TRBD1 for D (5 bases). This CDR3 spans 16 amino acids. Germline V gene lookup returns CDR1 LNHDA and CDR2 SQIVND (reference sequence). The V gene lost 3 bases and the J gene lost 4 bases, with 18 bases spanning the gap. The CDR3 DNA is TGTGCCAGTAGTATTGGGGACCCAGGGAAGCTCTATGGCTACACCTTC. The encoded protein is CASSIGDPGKLYGYTF.

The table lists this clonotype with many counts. DNA of the CDR3: TGTGCCAGCAGCCAAGCAGGGGGAGATCAGCCCCAGCATTTT. Protein sequence: CASSQAGGDQPQHF. The rearrangement uses TRBV4-2 and TRBJ1-5; 7 bases map to TRBD1. The CDR3 spans 14 residues. Germline CDR1 reads LGHNA; CDR2 reads YNFKEQ. Trimming took 1 base from V and 5 from J; bases not matched to a gene: 2.